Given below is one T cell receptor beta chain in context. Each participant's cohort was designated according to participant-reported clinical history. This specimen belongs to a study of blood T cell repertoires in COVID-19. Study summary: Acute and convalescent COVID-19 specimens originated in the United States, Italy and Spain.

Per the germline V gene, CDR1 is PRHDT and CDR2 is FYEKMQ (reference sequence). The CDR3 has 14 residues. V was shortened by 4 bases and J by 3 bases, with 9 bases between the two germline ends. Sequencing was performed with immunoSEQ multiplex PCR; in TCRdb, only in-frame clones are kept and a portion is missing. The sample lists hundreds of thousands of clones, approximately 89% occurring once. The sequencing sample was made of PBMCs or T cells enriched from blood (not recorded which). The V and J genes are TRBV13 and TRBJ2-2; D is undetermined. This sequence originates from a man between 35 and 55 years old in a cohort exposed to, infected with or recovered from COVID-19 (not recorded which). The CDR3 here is CASSSREDTGELFF. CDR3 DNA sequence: TGTGCCAGCAGCTCCCGCGAGGACACCGGGGAGCTGTTTTTT.